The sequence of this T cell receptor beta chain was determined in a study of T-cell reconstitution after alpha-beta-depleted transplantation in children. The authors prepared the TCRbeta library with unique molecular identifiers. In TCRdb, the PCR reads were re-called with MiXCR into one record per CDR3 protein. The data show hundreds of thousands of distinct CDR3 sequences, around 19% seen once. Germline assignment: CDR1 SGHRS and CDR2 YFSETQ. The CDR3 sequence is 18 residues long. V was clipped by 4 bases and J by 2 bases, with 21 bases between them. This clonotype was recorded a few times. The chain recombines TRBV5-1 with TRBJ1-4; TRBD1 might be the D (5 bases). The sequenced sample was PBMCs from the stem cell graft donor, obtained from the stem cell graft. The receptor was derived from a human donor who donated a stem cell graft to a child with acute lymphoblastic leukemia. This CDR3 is CASSAGYRGSETNEKLFF. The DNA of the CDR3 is TGCGCCAGCAGCGCCGGGTATCGGGGCTCGGAGACTAATGAAAAACTGTTTTTT.